This entry concerns a single TCR beta chain. The antigen it binds to is not known. Base quality data are lacking; no much larger clone is found one base away. CDR1 and CDR2 were assigned from the germline V gene (reference sequence) as SEHNR and FQNEAQ. Taken from cysteine to phenylalanine, the CDR3 has 14 residues. The only DNA kept is the CDR3, 42 bases in frame from the first base. The germline V and J ends show losses of 4 bases and 3 bases respectively, and no gene match explains 5 bases of the junction. The donors were under 40 Caucasian individuals from Russia, aged roughly 6 to 90 years, who were systemically healthy. Each donor gave ten milliliters of peripheral blood, drawn into EDTA-treated Vacutainer tubes. PBMCs were isolated by Ficoll-Paque density-gradient centrifugation, with at least 7 million obtained per sample. Total RNA, at least 5.5 micrograms per sample, was extracted from PBMCs with Trizol reagent. The percentages of naive CD45RAhigh/CD27high T cells were determined by flow cytometry on a PBMC aliquot from every donor.

The source of the sample is a study of blood T cells in healthy people across ages (dated by TCRdb to between 2015 and 2016). For the wider study: In model experiments, template switching captured roughly one uniquely barcoded TCR beta cDNA molecule for every two T cells. Age-related changes in TCR beta repertoire diversity were measured in the study by deep sequencing normalized with unique cDNA molecular identifiers. The donors were split into four age groups: young (average around 15 years), middle-aged (about 40), aged (62) and long-lived (under 85). To avoid experimental bias, donors of different ages were distributed randomly across sequencing lanes. Using the same blood draw, the study looked at two additional independent replicas of 1 million unique cDNA reads for two donors, one aged 18 to 30 and the other aged 80 or older.

Libraries were made using 5' RACE. These reads were obtained on an Illumina HiSeq 2500. A second PCR of roughly 7 to 12 cycles was performed with a sample-barcoded 5' primer and a J-beta primer mix. Each TCR beta cDNA molecule received a unique molecular identifier from a template-switch 5' adaptor carrying 12 random nucleotides. At least 3 million CDR3-containing paired-end reads were obtained from each sample. First-strand cDNA synthesis was performed from all RNA using the Mint cDNA synthesis kit, with priming by a TRBC-specific oligonucleotide. Following uracil-DNA glycosylase treatment, a first 18-cycle PCR with universal primers M1SS and BC2_uni_R was performed on all cDNA. The study's own analysis went as follows. Normalization of each sample was performed by random selection of 1 million high-quality reads, each carrying a distinct molecular identifier. Reads sharing molecular identifiers were discarded rather than binned into consensus sequences. MiTCR, set to a Q25 quality threshold and the strictest error-elimination algorithm, was used for CDR3 identification, clonotype clustering and error correction. A nonparametric unseen species model with Euler transformation was used to estimate a lower bound on total TCR beta diversity. TCRdb trimmed the raw reads at Q25, called clones with MiXCR and kept productive beta chains. Every distinct CDR3 protein forms one entry, paired with its most common genes and DNA. These V and J calls rely on TCRdb rather than the paper's analysis. A total of about 640,000 distinct CDR3 sequences appear in this sample, around three fifths of them only once. The top ten constitute 30% to 40% of the sample.

General findings and caveats noted by the study authors: Compared with the aged group, more naive CD4+ T cells, fewer expanded clones and increased TCR diversity were shown by the long-lived group, suggesting age selection. Bulk unsorted PBMC profiling prevented conclusive comparison of naive and antigen-experienced compartments. The percentage of naive T cells measured by flow cytometry correlated strongly with observed TCR beta diversity. The CMV infection status of donors was not known, potentially confounding age-related changes in expanded clonotypes. Observed TCR beta diversity per million T cells fell roughly linearly with age, and a significant reduction was already apparent by age about 43. Total diversity estimates from one million sequenced T cells were considered lower bounds and underestimates.

The V and J segments used are TRBV7-9 and TRBJ2-7; TRBD1 aligns with 8 central bases. This clonotype was obtained from a man between 60 and 75 years old in good health. Sequencing input: blood. The nucleotides are TGTGCCAGCAGCTGGGGACAGGCGGGCTACGAGCAGTACTTC. Its coded protein is CASSWGQAGYEQYF.